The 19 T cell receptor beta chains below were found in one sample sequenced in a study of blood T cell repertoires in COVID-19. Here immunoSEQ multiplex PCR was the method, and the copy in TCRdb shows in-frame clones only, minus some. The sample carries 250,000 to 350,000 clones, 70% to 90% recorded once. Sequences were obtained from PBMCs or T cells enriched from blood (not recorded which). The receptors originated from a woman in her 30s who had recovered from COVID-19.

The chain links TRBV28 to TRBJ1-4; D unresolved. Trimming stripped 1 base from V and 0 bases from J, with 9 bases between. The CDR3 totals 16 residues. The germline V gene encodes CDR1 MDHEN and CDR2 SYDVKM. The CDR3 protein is CASSLYQGATNEKLFF. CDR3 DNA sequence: TGTGCCAGCAGTTTATACCAAGGAGCAACTAATGAAAAACTGTTTTTT.

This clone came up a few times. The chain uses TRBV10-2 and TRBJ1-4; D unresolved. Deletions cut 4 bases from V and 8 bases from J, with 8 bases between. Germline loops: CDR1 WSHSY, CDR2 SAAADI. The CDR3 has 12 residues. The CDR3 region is CASSVYGEKLFF. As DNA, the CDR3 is TGCGCCAGCAGTGTCTACGGGGAAAAACTGTTTTTT.

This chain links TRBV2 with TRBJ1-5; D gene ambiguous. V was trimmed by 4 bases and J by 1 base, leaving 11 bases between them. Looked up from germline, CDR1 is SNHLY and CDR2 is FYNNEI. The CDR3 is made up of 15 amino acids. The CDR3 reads CASSGMGRSNQPQHF. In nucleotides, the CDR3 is TGTGCCAGCAGTGGTATGGGGAGGAGCAATCAGCCCCAGCATTTT.

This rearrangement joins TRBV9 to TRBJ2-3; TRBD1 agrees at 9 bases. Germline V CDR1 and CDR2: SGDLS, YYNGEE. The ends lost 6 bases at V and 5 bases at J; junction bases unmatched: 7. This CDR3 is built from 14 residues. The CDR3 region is CASNTGQGGDTQYF. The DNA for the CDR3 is TGTGCCAGCAATACGGGACAGGGTGGAGATACGCAGTATTTT.

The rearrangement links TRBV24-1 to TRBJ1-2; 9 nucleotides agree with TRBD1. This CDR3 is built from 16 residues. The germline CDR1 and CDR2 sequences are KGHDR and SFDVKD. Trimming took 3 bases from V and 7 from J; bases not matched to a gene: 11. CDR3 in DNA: TGTGCCACCAGTGATACGAGACAGGGGGGTGATGGTGGCTACACCTTC. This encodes CATSDTRQGGDGGYTF.

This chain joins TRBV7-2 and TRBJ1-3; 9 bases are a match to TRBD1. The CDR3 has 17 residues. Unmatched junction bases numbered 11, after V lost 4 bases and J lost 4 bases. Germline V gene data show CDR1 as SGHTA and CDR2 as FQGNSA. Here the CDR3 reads CASSSPGTGRGGNTIYF. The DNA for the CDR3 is TGTGCCAGCAGCTCCCCTGGGACAGGGAGGGGAGGAAACACCATATATTTT. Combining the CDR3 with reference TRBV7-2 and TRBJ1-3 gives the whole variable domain GAGVSQSPSNKVTEKGKDVELRCDPISGHTALYWYRQSLGQGLEFLIYFQGNSAPDKSGLPSDRFSAERTGGSVSTLTIQRTQQEDSAVYLCASSSPGTGRGGNTIYFGEGSWLTVV.

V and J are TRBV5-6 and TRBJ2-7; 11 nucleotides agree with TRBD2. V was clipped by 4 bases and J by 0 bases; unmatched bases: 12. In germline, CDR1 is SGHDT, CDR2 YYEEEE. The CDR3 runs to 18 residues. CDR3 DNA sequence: TGTGCCAGCAGCGGATTGACTAGCGGGAATACCTCCTCCTACGAGCAGTACTTC. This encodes CASSGLTSGNTSSYEQYF.

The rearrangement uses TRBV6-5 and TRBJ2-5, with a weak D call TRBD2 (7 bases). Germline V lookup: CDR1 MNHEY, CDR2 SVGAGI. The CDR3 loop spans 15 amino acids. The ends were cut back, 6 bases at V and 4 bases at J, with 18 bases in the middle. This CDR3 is CASSRLGGRGETQYF. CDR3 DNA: TGTGCCAGCAGCCGCCTAGGGGGGAGGGGAGAGACCCAGTACTTC.

CDR3 DNA sequence: TGTGCCAGCAGGCCCGGTGAGCGGCACACCGGGGAGCTGTTTTTT. Its translation is CASRPGERHTGELFF. The V and J genes are TRBV28 and TRBJ2-2, with D possibly being TRBD2 (5 bases). Germline V gene sequence: CDR1 MDHEN, CDR2 SYDVKM. The germline V and J ends were trimmed by 6 bases and 3 bases, with 14 bases remaining between them. The CDR3 has 15 amino acids.

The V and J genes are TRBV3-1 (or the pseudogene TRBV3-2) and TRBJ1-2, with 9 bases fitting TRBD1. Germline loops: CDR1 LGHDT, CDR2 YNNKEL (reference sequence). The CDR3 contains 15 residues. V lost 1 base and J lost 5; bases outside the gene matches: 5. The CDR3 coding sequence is TGTGCCAGCAGCCAAGGACAGGGGGGGTTATATGGCTACACCTTC. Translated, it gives CASSQGQGGLYGYTF.

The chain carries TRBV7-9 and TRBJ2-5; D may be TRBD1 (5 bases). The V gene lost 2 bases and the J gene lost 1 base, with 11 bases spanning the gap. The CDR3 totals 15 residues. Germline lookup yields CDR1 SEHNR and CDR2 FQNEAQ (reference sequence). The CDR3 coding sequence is TGTGCCAGCAGCTTATCGCTGGGGCTCCAAGAGACCCAGTACTTC. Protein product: CASSLSLGLQETQYF.

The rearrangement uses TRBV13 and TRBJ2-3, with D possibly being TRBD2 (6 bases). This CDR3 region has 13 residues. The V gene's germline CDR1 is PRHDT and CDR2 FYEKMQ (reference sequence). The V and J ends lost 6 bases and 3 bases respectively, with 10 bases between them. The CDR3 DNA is TGTGCCAGCAGACTAGCCCCTACAGATACGCAGTATTTT. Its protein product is CASRLAPTDTQYF.

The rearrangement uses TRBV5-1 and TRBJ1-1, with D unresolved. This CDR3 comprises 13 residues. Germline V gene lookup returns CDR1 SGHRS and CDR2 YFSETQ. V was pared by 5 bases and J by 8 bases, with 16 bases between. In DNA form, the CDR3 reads TGCGCCAGCAGAAACCTCAGCCTGCGGGAAGCTTTCTTT. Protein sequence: CASRNLSLREAFF.

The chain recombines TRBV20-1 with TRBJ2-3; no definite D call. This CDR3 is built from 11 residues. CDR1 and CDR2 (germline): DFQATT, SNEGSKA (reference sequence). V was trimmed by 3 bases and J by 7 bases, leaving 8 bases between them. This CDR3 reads CSASRLNTQYF. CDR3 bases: TGCAGTGCTAGCAGGCTTAATACGCAGTATTTT.

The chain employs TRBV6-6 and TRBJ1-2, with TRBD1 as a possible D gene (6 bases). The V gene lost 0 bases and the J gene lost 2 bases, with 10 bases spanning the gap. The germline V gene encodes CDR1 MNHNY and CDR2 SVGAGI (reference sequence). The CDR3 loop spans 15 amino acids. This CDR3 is CASSYSGTLNYGYTF. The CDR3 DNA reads TGTGCCAGCAGTTACTCGGGGACACTGAACTATGGCTACACCTTC.

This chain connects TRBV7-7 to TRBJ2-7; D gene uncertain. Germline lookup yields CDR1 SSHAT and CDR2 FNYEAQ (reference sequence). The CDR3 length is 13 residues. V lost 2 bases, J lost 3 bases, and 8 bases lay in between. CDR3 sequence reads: CASSLSPDYEQYF. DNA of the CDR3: TGTGCCAGCAGCTTATCCCCAGACTACGAGCAGTACTTC. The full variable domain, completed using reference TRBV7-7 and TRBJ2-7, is GAGVSQSPRYKVTKRGQDVTLRCDPISSHATLYWYQQALGQGPEFLTYFNYEAQPDKSGLPSDRFSAERPEGSISTLTIQRTEQRDSAMYRCASSLSPDYEQYFGPGTRLTVT.

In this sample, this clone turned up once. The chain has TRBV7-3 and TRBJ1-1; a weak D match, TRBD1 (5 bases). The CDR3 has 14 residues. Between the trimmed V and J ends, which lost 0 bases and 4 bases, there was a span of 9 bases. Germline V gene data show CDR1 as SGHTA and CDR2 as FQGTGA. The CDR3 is CASSLTPGGTEAFF. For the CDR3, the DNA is TGTGCCAGCAGCTTAACCCCGGGGGGCACTGAAGCTTTCTTT.

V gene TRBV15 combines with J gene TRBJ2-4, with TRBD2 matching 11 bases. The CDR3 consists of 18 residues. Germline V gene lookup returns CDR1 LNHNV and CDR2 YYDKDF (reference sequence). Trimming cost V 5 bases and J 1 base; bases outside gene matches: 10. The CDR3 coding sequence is TGTGCCACCAGCCCCTTAGCGGGAGGGCAGGATGCCAAAAACATTCAGTACTTC. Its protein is CATSPLAGGQDAKNIQYF.

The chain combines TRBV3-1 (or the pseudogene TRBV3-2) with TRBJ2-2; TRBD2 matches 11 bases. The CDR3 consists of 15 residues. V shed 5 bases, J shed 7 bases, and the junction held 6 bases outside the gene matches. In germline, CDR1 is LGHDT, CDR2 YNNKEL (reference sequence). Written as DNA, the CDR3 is TGTGCCAGCAGCTCTACTAGCGGGAGACACGGGGAGCTGTTTTTT. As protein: CASSSTSGRHGELFF.